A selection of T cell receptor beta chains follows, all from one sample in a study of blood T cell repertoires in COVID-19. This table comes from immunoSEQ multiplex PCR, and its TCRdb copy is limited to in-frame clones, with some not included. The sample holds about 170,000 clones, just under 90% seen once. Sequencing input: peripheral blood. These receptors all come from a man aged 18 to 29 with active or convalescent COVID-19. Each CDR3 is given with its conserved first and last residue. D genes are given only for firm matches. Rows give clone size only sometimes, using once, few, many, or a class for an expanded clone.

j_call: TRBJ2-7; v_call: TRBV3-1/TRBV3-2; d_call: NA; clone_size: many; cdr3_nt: TGTGCCAGCAGGGGACTTAGCGAGCAGTACTTC; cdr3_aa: CASRGLSEQYF
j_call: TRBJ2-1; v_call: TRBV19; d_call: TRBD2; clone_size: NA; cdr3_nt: TGTGCCAGTAGTATTCAGCGGACTAGCGGGGGAAATGAGCAGTTCTTC; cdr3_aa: CASSIQRTSGGNEQFF
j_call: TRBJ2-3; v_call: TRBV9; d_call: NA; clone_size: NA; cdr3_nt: TGTGCCAGCAGCCCCATGACTAGTCCAGATACGCAGTATTTT; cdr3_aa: CASSPMTSPDTQYF
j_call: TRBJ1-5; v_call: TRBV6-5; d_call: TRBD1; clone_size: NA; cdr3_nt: TGTGCCAGCAGGCGACAGGGTTTTGATCAGCCCCAGCATTTT; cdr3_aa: CASRRQGFDQPQHF
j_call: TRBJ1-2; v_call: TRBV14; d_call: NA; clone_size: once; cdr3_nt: TGTGCCAGCAGCCCTACCCAGGGGTTGAGCTATGGCTACACCTTC; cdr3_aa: CASSPTQGLSYGYTF
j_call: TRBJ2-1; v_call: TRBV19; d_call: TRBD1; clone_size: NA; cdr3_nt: TGTGCCAGTAGTATCCGTAGGGGGCGGCACAATGAGCAGTTCTTC; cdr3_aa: CASSIRRGRHNEQFF
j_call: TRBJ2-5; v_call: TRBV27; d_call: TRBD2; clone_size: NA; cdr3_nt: TGTGCCAGCAGTACGACTAGCGGGGGTGCAGAGACCCAGTACTTC; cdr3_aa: CASSTTSGGAETQYF
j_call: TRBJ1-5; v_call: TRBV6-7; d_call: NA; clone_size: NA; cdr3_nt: TGTGCCAGCAGTTACTCGGGTCCCGACAGAAATCAGCCCCAGCATTTT; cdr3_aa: CASSYSGPDRNQPQHF
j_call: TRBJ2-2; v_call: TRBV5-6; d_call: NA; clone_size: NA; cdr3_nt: TGTGCCAGCAGCTTAGGGTTGATGGGGCAGGTAGTCACCGGGGAGCTGTTTTTT; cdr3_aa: CASSLGLMGQVVTGELFF
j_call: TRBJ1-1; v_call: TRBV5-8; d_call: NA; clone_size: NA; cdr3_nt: TGTGCCACCCCGACGGGAAGTGACACTGAAGCTTTCTTT; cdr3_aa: CATPTGSDTEAFF
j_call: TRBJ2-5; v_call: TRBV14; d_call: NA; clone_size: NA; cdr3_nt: TGTGCCAGCAGCCAGATTCAACGGGAATGGGGGGCCCAGTACTTC; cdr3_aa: CASSQIQREWGAQYF
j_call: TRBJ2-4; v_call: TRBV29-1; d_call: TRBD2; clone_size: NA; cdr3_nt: TGCAGCGGAACTAGCGGGGCAAACATTCAGTACTTC; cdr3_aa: CSGTSGANIQYF